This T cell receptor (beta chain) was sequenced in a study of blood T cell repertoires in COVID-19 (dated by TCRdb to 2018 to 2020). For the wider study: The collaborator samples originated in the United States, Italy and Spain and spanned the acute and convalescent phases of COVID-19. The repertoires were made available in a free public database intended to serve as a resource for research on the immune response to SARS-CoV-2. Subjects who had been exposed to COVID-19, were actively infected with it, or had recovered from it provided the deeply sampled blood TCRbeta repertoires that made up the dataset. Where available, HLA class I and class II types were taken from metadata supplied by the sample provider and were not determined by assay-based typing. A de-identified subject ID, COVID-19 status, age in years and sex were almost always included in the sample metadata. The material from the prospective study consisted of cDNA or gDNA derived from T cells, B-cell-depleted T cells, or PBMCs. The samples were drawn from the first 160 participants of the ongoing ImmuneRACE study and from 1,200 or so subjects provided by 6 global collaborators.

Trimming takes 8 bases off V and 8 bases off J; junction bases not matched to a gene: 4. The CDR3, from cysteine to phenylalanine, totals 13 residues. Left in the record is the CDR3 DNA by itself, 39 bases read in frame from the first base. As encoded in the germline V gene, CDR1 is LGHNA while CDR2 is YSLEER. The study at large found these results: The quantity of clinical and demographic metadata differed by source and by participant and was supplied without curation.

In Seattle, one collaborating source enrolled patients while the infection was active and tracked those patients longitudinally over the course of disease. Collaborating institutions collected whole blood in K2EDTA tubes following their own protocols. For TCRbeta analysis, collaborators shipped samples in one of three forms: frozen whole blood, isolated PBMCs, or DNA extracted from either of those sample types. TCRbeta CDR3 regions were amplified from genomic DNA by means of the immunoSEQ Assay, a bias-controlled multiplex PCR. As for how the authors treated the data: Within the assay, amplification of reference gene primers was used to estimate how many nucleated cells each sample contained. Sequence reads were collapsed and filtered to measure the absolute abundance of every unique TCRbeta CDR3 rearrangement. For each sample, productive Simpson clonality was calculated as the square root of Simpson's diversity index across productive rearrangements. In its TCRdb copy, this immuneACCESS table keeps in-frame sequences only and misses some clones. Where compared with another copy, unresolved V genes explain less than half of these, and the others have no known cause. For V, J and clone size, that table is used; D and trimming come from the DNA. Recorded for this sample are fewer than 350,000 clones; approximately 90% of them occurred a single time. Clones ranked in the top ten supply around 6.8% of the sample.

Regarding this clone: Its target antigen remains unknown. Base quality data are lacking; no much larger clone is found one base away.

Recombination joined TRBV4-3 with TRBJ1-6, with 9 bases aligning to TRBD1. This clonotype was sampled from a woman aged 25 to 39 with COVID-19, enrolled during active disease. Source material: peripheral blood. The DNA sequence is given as TGCGCCAGCTCGGGGACAGGGTATTCACCCCTCCACTTT. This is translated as CASSGTGYSPLHF.